This T cell receptor (beta chain) was sequenced for a study of blood T cell repertoires in COVID-19. At the level of the study: From the United States, Italy and Spain came samples of acute and convalescent COVID-19. From T cells, B-cell-depleted T cells, or PBMCs came the material, which was cDNA or gDNA.

Germline lookup yields CDR1 SEHNR and CDR2 FQNEAQ (reference sequence). This CDR3 has 14 amino acids. The V and J ends lost 5 bases and 0 bases respectively, with 11 bases between them. Authors' data handling: Estimates of nucleated cell counts were drawn from the amplification of reference gene primers. Assay used: immunoSEQ multiplex PCR; TCRdb lists only in-frame clones, some missing. The DNA was the basis for D and trimming; V, J and clone size are from that table. The sample contains approximately 170,000 clones, around 82% of which appear only once. The material sequenced was peripheral blood. The genes are TRBV7-9 and TRBJ2-7; D may be TRBD2 (6 bases). This sequence was found in a man aged 55 to 70 who had recovered from COVID-19. The CDR3 DNA is TGTGCCAGCAGCATGGGGGGAAGCTCCTACGAGCAGTACTTC. Translated: CASSMGGSSYEQYF.